This T cell receptor (beta chain) was sequenced in a study of CXCR3-negative and CXCR3-positive naive CD8 T cells (dated by TCRdb to about 2019). Describing the broader study: In total, about 135 million TRB reads were obtained, or roughly 1.5 +/- 0.3 million reads per library. Data from 11 donors, pooled across two independent experiments, went into the diversity and physicochemical repertoire analyses. Naive subsets from about five donors and memory cells from 3 donors were included in the TRBV-TRBJ cluster analysis. Overall results and qualifications from the work: CXCR3 expression partially decreased after cryopreservation, so most assays used freshly isolated PBMCs. Naive CXCR3-negative and CXCR3-positive cells from the same donor showed similar TRBV-TRBJ usage, whereas memory cells showed distinct patterns. Compared with CXCR3-negative naive cells, CXCR3-positive naive cells had TRB CDR3s with higher hydrophobicity (lower Kidera factor 4), lower energy, and higher strength and volume indices. Because surface CD5, which is linked to self-reactivity in mice, was comparable between the naive subsets, TCR interaction strength was also inferred from the physicochemical properties of TRB CDR3s. Both naive subsets had comparably high repertoire diversity, while memory CD8+ T cells had much lower repertoire diversity.

Looking up the germline V gene yields CDR1 SGHRS and CDR2 YFSETQ. Including the terminal cysteine and phenylalanine, the CDR3 comprises 14 residues. No DNA appears here. Sequencer: NextSeq 550. The Human TCR Profiling Kit (MiLaboratory) was used to prepare UMI-labeled 5' RACE TRB cDNA libraries. cDNA synthesis used the entire amount of extracted RNA, and PCR amplification then used the entire amount of cDNA produced. The libraries were made side by side, with each library going through the same number of PCR cycles. As for how the authors treated the data: With a requirement of at least two reads per UMI, MIGEC and MiXCR extracted about 50,000 +/- 10,000 unique UMI-labeled TRB cDNA molecules per library. On average, each library contained about 40,000 +/- 10,000 functional in-frame TRB CDR3 nucleotide clonotypes without stop codons. Diversity metrics, including normalized Shannon-Wiener and Chao1, were computed in VDJtools after downsampling to 5000 UMI-labeled TRB molecules per sample. VDJtools was used to calculate clonotype-size-weighted physicochemical properties of the central five CDR3 residues, namely interaction energy, strength, volume and Kidera factor 4. With the reads reprocessed by TCRdb, a single entry stands for each CDR3 protein sequence and no DNA is reported. These V and J calls are TCRdb output, not the study's own analysis. The table for this sample lists about 66,000 distinct CDR3 sequences. The ten largest make up 4.3% of the sample.

Note on this clonotype: Its antigen target is currently unknown.

Each CD8+ T cell subset was flow-sorted in triplicate, with 300,000 or so cells per subset placed directly into RLT lysis buffer. To exclude memory contaminants, naive CD8+ T cells were stringently defined as CD45RO-CCR7+CD27+CD95-. Peripheral blood mononuclear cells were isolated from buffy coats by standard density gradient centrifugation. A FACSAria III was used to flow-sort naive CD8+ T cells into CXCR3-negative and CXCR3-positive populations. Total RNA was extracted from sorted cells using an RNeasy Mini Kit. The clonotype originates from a human donor in good health. Some clones in this sample may be carry-over from other donors' samples. This sequence uses TRBV5-1 and TRBJ2-7; the TRBD1 assignment by TCRdb is unverifiable without DNA. Sequenced sample: naive CXCR3- CD8+ T cells from blood. What the cell subset or site label conveys for this sample: CD45RO-CCR7+CD27+CD95- naive CD8+ T cells lacking CXCR3 (TNR3-). The CDR3 reads as follows: CASSLSAPPDEQYF.